This T cell receptor beta chain emerged from a study of T cells in Graves' hyperthyroidism and ophthalmopathy (dated 2019 in TCRdb). The study in broad terms: Peripheral blood samples were taken at the time of initial diagnosis, prior to any treatment. The paper reports TCR Vbeta CDR3 sequencing of some 140 peripheral blood samples: over 40 ophthalmopathy, 75 to 80 hyperthyroidism and around 17 progressor patients. Prospective prediction of ophthalmopathy was tested in an independent validation cohort of 18 to 20 hyperthyroidism patients and 17 patients who later progressed to ophthalmopathy. In several Graves' hyperthyroidism patients, the study also compared T-cell repertoires from thyroid tissue with T-cell repertoires from blood. The approximately 100 discovery patients were divided at random into training and test sets in a 7:3 ratio. After blood sampling, hyperthyroidism patients were treated with methimazole at a starting dose of 30 mg daily, and ophthalmopathy patients were treated with high-dose intravenous methylprednisolone. To identify distinguishing TCR V-J signatures, a discovery cohort of roughly 100 patients was used, comprising 43 with Graves' ophthalmopathy and some 60 with stable Graves' hyperthyroidism. The paper's findings and limits, for the study overall: In validation, the model predicted progression to ophthalmopathy with approximately 69% sensitivity and around 72% specificity, a median of roughly seven months before onset. Most expanded thyroid clonotypes (frequency above 0.001) were also detected in blood, a finding suggesting that blood repertoires may reflect thyroid immune responses. A model built on a 13 V-J signature distinguished ophthalmopathy from stable hyperthyroidism, reaching 85% to 90% sensitivity and around 82% specificity in cross-validation and 80%/75% in testing. No statistical method was used to set the sample size in advance, and investigators knew the group allocation.

This clonotype has a count of ten or more. Its antigen specificity is not known. No much larger clonotype is one base removed from it; base qualities were not supplied. CDR1 is given as MNHEY and CDR2 as SVGAGI, both from the germline V gene. Deletion took 0 bases off V and 5 bases off J, with a span of 14 bases between the germline ends. The CDR3 starts with the cysteine, ends with the phenylalanine, and has 15 residues. Only CDR3 DNA remains: 45 bases, in frame from the first base. Amplification of TCR beta CDR3 regions was carried out from RNA transcripts. For the first round of RT-PCR on the TCR CDR3, the HTBI primer set was used together with the Qiagen OneStep RT-PCR kit. The libraries were constructed in a second round of multiplex PCR and then size-selected and purified. The libraries were sequenced on an Illumina HiSeq2000 using paired-end 100 bp reads. The original methods were these. Raw data were processed with SOAPnuke, discarding reads with adapters, uncalled bases, mean Phred below 15, or no exact constant-primer or identifier match. COPE v1.2.5 was used to merge high-quality paired reads, and clonotypes were defined as unique nucleotide sequences. MiTCR v1.1 was used to align the clonotypes against IMGT TRBV, TRBD and TRBJ reference segments. Only V-J combinations with frequency above 0.0001, covering approximately 99% of repertoires, were analysed. The TCS score was defined as F50 (clonal expansion) divided by E x V (chaos), with BLOSUM62-based TCRdist calculated between CDR3 peptides within each V-J. Welch's t-statistics and random forest reduced roughly 540 V-J features to 13, which were used in a naive Bayes classifier (R e1071). The public sequencing data were trimmed at Q25 with fastp and processed into clonotypes with MiXCR by TCRdb, which kept only in-frame beta chains. Entries are consolidated by CDR3 protein sequence, retaining the most common genes and DNA. For this entry, the V and J calls and clone size follow TCRdb and not the study's own pipeline. The sample records some 350,000 distinct CDR3 sequences, approximately 19% of which are singletons. The top ten clones comprise 3% to 4.5% of the sample.

Graves' hyperthyroidism was defined as stable when no progression to ophthalmopathy occurred over 18 months of follow-up. Hyperthyroidism patients were newly diagnosed, had a disease duration of under 2 months, and were aged 18 to 65 years. Any patient with an uncontrolled infection, another autoimmune disease, pregnancy or lactation was excluded. Diagnoses relied on clinical symptoms, serum thyroxine and TRAb, thyroid ultrasound and orbital computed tomography. Ficoll-Paque density gradient centrifugation was used to isolate PBMCs from approximately 10 ml of fresh peripheral blood. Total RNA was extracted using Trizol reagent, and RNA quality was assessed on an Agilent 2100 Bioanalyzer.

The chain links TRBV6-5 with TRBJ2-7; the D segment could be TRBD2, given 6 matching bases. The sequence was obtained from a woman aged 18-29 years with Graves' hyperthyroidism. Material: blood. In nucleotides, the sequence is TGTGCCAGCAGTTACTCCCCGGGGGTGGCCCACGAGCAGTACTTC. Its amino acids are CASSYSPGVAHEQYF.